This T cell receptor beta chain was sequenced during a study of lymphopenia after photon versus proton radiotherapy. Broader study findings: Authors raise, but do not show, better survival with proton therapy.

Germline V lookup: CDR1 KGHSH, CDR2 LQKENI. This CDR3 has 18 residues. Germline trimming cut 3 bases from V and 1 base from J; bases unmatched to any gene: 11. Produced via immunoSEQ multiplex PCR; TCRdb's table is partial and in-frame only. The sample has 37,000 or so clones, 70% to 90% seen once. Comments on this clone: The antigen remains undetermined.

The sequences come from peripheral blood, collected from a patient treated with photon-based radiotherapy. The receptor was isolated from a man aged 50 to 60 with gastric cancer. The V call is TRBV18, the J call TRBJ1-2, with 10 positions matching TRBD1. Here the CDR3 reads CASSPTPGQGSINYGYTF. Written as DNA, the CDR3 is TGTGCCAGCTCACCGACTCCGGGACAGGGGTCCATTAACTATGGCTACACCTTC. Together with reference TRBV18 and TRBJ1-2, the CDR3 gives the full variable domain: NAGVMQNPRHLVRRRGQEARLRCSPMKGHSHVYWYRQLPEEGLKFMVYLQKENIIDESGMPKERFSAEFPKEGPSILRIQQVVRGDSAAYFCASSPTPGQGSINYGYTFGSGTRLTVV.